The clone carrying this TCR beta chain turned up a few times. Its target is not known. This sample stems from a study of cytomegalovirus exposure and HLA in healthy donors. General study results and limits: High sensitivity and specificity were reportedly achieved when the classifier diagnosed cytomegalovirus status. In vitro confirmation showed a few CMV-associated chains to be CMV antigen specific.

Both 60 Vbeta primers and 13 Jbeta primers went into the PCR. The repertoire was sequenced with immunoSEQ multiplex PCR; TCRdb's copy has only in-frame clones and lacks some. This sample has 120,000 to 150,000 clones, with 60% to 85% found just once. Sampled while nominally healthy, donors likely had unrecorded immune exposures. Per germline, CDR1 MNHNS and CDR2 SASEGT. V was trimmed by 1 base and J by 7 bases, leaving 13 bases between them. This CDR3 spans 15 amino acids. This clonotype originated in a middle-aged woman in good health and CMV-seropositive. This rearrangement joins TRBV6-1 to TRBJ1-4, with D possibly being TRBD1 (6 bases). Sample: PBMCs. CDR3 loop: CASSEVDWGREKLFF. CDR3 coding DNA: TGTGCCAGCAGTGAAGTAGATTGGGGGCGTGAAAAACTGTTTTTT.